These 23 T cell receptor beta chains share one sample of origin, sequenced in a study of shared clonotypes between healthy human individuals. Assay used: immunoSEQ multiplex PCR; TCRdb lists only in-frame clones, some missing. Among roughly 2,500,000 clones listed, roughly 93% were seen once. The sequencing sample was made of naive CD4+ T cells from PBMCs. Sample subset: CD45RA+ positively selected. The receptors come from a man between 18 and 35 years old in good health. Some clones in this sample may be carry-over from other donors' samples.

Regarding this clone: The junction does not match germline at one end; this may be a read error. The chain is built from TRBV2 and TRBJ1-2; possible D gene TRBD1, 6 bases. CDR3 length equals 11 residues. CDR1 and CDR2 from the germline V gene are SNHLY and FYNNEI. The CDR3 loop reads CASSETGAARF. CDR3 bases: TGTGCCAGCAGTGAGACGGGGGCGGCTCGCTTC.

The J gene is TRBJ2-1, the V gene TRBV19; TRBD2 aligns across 10 bases. The CDR3 runs 14 residues. Germline CDR1 and CDR2: LNHDA and SQIVND (reference sequence). V lost 7 bases, J lost 8 bases, and 8 bases stayed unmatched. The CDR3 DNA sequence: TGTGCCAGTACACTAGCGGGGTTGGGGGATGAGCAGTTCTTC. Protein: CASTLAGLGDEQFF.

The chain links TRBV5-1 to TRBJ2-7, with D possibly being TRBD1 or TRBD2 (5 bases each). Germline V gene data show CDR1 as SGHRS and CDR2 as YFSETQ. The V and J ends lost 3 bases and 0 bases respectively, with 10 bases between them. This CDR3 spans 14 amino acids. CDR3 residues: CASSWGPVSYEQYF. For the CDR3, the DNA is TGCGCCAGCAGCTGGGGACCGGTCTCCTACGAGCAGTACTTC.

Comments on this clone: At the DNA level, this CDR3 is encoded by other sequences in the same sample as well. This chain links TRBV28 with TRBJ2-2; no reliable D call. Looked up from germline, CDR1 is MDHEN and CDR2 is SYDVKM. Trimming pared 2 bases from V and 5 bases from J, leaving 6 bases between. The CDR3 loop spans 13 amino acids. For the CDR3, the DNA is TGTGCCAGCAGTTTAGTTGGAACCGGGGAGCTGTTTTTT. It translates to CASSLVGTGELFF.

The J gene is TRBJ2-7, the V gene TRBV6-1; D is perhaps TRBD1 (6 bases). CDR1 is MNHNS, CDR2 SASEGT, per germline. V was pared by 6 bases and J by 1 base, with 13 bases between. The CDR3 totals 14 residues. CDR3 nucleotide sequence: TGTGCCAGCAGGGCGCAGGGGCCTTCCTACGAGCAGTACTTC. As protein: CASRAQGPSYEQYF.

V usage is TRBV7-3 and J usage is TRBJ2-2; TRBD1 agrees at 8 bases. V dropped 1 base and J dropped 8; count of bases not matched to a gene: 6. Per germline, CDR1 SGHTA and CDR2 FQGTGA. The CDR3 totals 15 residues. The CDR3 coding sequence is TGTGCCAGCAGCTTAAGTGACAGGGGAATGGGGGAGCTGTTTTTT. Translating it yields CASSLSDRGMGELFF.

This clone was seen a handful of times. This rearrangement joins TRBV28 to TRBJ1-2; no reliable D call. This CDR3 is built from 14 residues. The V end lost 3 bases, the J end lost 5 bases, and 13 bases lay between the germline ends. Per the germline V gene, CDR1 is MDHEN and CDR2 is SYDVKM. CDR3 nucleotides: TGTGCCAGCAGTTTCAGTCCGCCACTGTATGGCTACACCTTC. Amino acid sequence: CASSFSPPLYGYTF.

This chain uses TRBV9 with TRBJ1-3, with 7 bases fitting TRBD1. This CDR3 has 15 amino acids. J gave up 2 bases and V 5 bases, and 7 bases lay outside the gene matches. The germline gives CDR1 SGDLS, CDR2 YYNGEE. The CDR3 reads CASSTEQGTGNTIYF. The CDR3 DNA sequence: TGTGCCAGCAGTACAGAACAGGGGACTGGAAACACCATATATTTT.

The rearrangement links TRBV28 to TRBJ1-2; D remains ambiguous. CDR3 size: 12 residues. The V gene lost 7 bases and the J gene lost 5 bases, with 11 bases spanning the gap. Germline V gene data show CDR1 as MDHEN and CDR2 as SYDVKM. CDR3 coding DNA: TGTGCCAGCACTCTTCAAGGTTATGGCTACACCTTC. As protein: CASTLQGYGYTF.

V gene TRBV27 combines with J gene TRBJ2-7; 13 bases match TRBD2. The trim removed 5 bases at V and 6 bases at J, leaving 7 bases unmatched. CDR1 and CDR2 from the germline V gene are MNHEY and SMNVEV (reference sequence). The CDR3 spans 15 residues. Here the CDR3 DNA reads TGTGCCAGCAGTCCAGTGGGACTAGCGGGAAGCGAGCAGTACTTC. It codes for CASSPVGLAGSEQYF.

The chain is built from TRBV11-3 and TRBJ2-3, with no clear D. V lost 2 bases to trimming and J lost 2 bases, with 11 bases between them. Germline CDR1 is SGHNT and CDR2 is YENEEA. The CDR3 loop spans 15 amino acids. CDR3: CASSLSLVTTDTQYF. CDR3 sequence (DNA): TGTGCCAGCAGCTTAAGTCTGGTGACCACAGATACGCAGTATTTT.

This clone was found once. Other DNA sequences of this sample code for an identical CDR3. The J gene is TRBJ1-1, the V gene TRBV27; possible D gene TRBD1, 6 bases. The CDR3 has 13 residues. Germline CDR1 and CDR2: MNHEY and SMNVEV (reference sequence). With 2 bases removed from V and 4 bases from J, the gap between germline ends came to 8 bases. CDR3 sequence reads: CASSLTGSTEAFF. In DNA form, the CDR3 reads TGTGCCAGCAGTTTAACAGGGAGCACTGAAGCTTTCTTT.

This clone was detected only a few times. This sequence joins TRBV27 and TRBJ1-1, with 9 bases aligning to TRBD1. CDR1 is MNHEY and CDR2 is SMNVEV in the germline V gene (reference sequence). The J segment lost 6 bases and the V segment lost 5 bases, leaving 13 bases of the junction unmatched. The CDR3 runs 16 residues. In nucleotides, the CDR3 is TGTGCCAGCAGTCCCTTACAGGGGGCGAGGAGGTCTGAAGCTTTCTTT. It yields the protein CASSPLQGARRSEAFF.

In DNA form, the CDR3 reads TGTGCCAGCAGTCGTACTAGCGGGGCCTACAATGAGCAGTTCTTC. Encoded protein: CASSRTSGAYNEQFF. The chain combines TRBV28 with TRBJ2-1, with 10 nucleotides matching TRBD2. This CDR3 comprises 15 residues. The V and J ends lost 5 bases and 2 bases, in that order; junction bases with no gene match: 3. Germline V gene lookup returns CDR1 MDHEN and CDR2 SYDVKM. The variable domain in full, with the rest retrieved from reference TRBV28 and TRBJ2-1, is DVKVTQSSRYLVKRTGEKVFLECVQDMDHENMFWYRQDPGLGLRLIYFSYDVKMKEKGDIPEGYSVSREKKERFSLILESASTNQTSMYLCASSRTSGAYNEQFFGPGTRLTVL.

The rearrangement uses TRBV7-2 and TRBJ1-1, with TRBD1 matching over 7 bases. J lost 5 bases, V lost 5 bases, and 8 bases had no gene match. The germline gives CDR1 SGHTA, CDR2 FQGNSA. The CDR3 runs 14 residues. The CDR3 DNA reads TGTGCCAGCAGCCCCAACAGGGGTAGGACTGAAGCTTTCTTT. It specifies CASSPNRGRTEAFF.

This clone is a singleton in its sample. The chain uses TRBV18 and TRBJ2-1; the D is unclear. V was shortened by 0 bases and J by 7 bases, with 10 bases between the two germline ends. This CDR3 has 14 residues. Per the germline V gene, CDR1 is KGHSH and CDR2 is LQKENI. The CDR3 spells CASSPPDVGNEQFF. The DNA for the CDR3 is TGTGCCAGCTCACCACCGGACGTCGGTAATGAGCAGTTCTTC.

The chain recombines TRBV18 with TRBJ2-1; 8 positions match TRBD1. Germline values: CDR1 KGHSH, CDR2 LQKENI. The CDR3 is made up of 17 amino acids. The V and J ends lost 4 bases and 2 bases, in that order; junction bases with no gene match: 10. CDR3 sequence: CASSLLYGTGTYNEQFF. CDR3 sequence (DNA): TGTGCCAGCTCACTTCTCTACGGGACAGGAACCTACAATGAGCAGTTCTTC.

The chain links TRBV27 to TRBJ1-5; 9 positions match TRBD1. The CDR3 covers 14 residues. CDR1 is MNHEY, CDR2 SMNVEV, per germline (reference sequence). V trimming: 3 bases; J trimming: 7 bases; junction bases outside the gene matches: 4. CDR3 sequence (DNA): TGTGCCAGCAGTTTCGGACAGGGGTTGCAGCCCCAGCATTTT. Translating gives CASSFGQGLQPQHF.

The J gene is TRBJ1-1, the V gene TRBV2; D is ambiguous. The CDR3 loop spans 11 amino acids. With 4 bases removed from V and 3 bases from J, the gap between germline ends came to 3 bases. The germline CDR1 and CDR2 sequences are SNHLY and FYNNEI. The CDR3 region has the DNA TGTGCCAGCAGTGCGGACACTGAAGCTTTCTTT. Residues: CASSADTEAFF.

This clone was detected only once. J is TRBJ2-7 and V is TRBV11-2; a weak D match, TRBD1 (6 bases). Trimming removed 10 bases at V and 7 bases at J, with 23 bases between. Germline V gives CDR1 SGHAT, CDR2 FQNNGV. The CDR3 loop spans 14 amino acids. The CDR3 nucleotides are TGTGCCACCGAACAGGACAGATCGGTGAGGGAGCAGTACTTC. Its translation is CATEQDRSVREQYF.

The chain carries TRBV28 and TRBJ2-5, with 8 bases that match TRBD1. After removal of 7 bases from V and 0 bases from J, the junction contained 16 bases not matched to a gene. Per the germline V gene, CDR1 is MDHEN and CDR2 is SYDVKM. The length of the CDR3 is 18 residues. CDR3 residues: CASKVLAGGSGYQETQYF. CDR3 coding DNA: TGTGCCAGCAAAGTTTTGGCAGGGGGCTCGGGGTACCAAGAGACCCAGTACTTC.

This chain joins TRBV5-4 and TRBJ2-1; no definite D call. Per the germline V gene, CDR1 is SGHNT and CDR2 is YYREEE (reference sequence). This CDR3 spans 13 amino acids. The V end lost 4 bases, the J end lost 6 bases, and 11 bases lay between the germline ends. CDR3 bases: TGTGCCAGCAGCCGAACCTCACTCAATGAGCAGTTCTTC. The encoded protein is CASSRTSLNEQFF.

The chain couples TRBV7-6 to TRBJ2-1; 8 nucleotides align to TRBD2. Trimming cost V 2 bases and J 5 bases; bases outside gene matches: 8. The CDR3 consists of 16 residues. Germline V CDR1 and CDR2: SGHVS, FNYEAQ. CDR3: CASSLFRTSGNNEQFF. For the CDR3, the DNA is TGTGCCAGCAGCTTATTCCGTACTAGCGGAAACAATGAGCAGTTCTTC.